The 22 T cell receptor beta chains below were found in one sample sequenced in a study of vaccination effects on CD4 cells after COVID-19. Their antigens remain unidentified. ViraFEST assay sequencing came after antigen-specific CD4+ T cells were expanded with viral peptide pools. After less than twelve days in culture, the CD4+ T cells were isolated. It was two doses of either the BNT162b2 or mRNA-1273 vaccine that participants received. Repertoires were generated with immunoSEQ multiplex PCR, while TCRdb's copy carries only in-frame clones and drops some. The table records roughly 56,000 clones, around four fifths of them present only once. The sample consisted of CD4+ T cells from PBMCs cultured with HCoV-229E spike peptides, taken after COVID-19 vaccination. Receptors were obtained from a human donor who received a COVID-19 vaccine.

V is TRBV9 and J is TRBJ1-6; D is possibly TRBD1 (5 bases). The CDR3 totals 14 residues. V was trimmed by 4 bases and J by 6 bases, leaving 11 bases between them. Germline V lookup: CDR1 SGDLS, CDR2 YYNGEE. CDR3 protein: CASSLGGSNSPLHF. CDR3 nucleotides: TGTGCCAGCAGCCTCGGGGGGTCTAATTCACCCCTCCACTTT. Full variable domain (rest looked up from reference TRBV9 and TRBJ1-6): DSGVTQTPKHLITATGQRVTLRCSPRSGDLSVYWYQQSLDQGLQFLIQYYNGEERAKGNILERFSAQQFPDLHSELNLSSLELGDSALYFCASSLGGSNSPLHFGNGTRLTVT.

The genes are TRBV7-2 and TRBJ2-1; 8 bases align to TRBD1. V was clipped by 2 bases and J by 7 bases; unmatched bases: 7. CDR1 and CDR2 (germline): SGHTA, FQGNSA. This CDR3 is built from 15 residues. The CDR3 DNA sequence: TGTGCCAGCAGCTTAATGACAGGGGCTGGGAATGAGCAGTTCTTC. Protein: CASSLMTGAGNEQFF.

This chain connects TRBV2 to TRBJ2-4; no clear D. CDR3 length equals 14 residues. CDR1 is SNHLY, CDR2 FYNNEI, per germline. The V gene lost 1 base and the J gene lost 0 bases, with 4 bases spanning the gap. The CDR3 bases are TGTGCCAGCAGTGAAGGACTAGCCAAAAACATTCAGTACTTC. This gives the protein CASSEGLAKNIQYF.

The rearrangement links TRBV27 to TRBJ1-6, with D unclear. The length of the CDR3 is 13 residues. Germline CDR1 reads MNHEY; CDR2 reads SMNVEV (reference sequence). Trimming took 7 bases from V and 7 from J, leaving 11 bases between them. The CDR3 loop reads CASTSRGNSPLHF. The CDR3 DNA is TGTGCCAGCACCTCGCGGGGAAATTCACCCCTCCACTTT.

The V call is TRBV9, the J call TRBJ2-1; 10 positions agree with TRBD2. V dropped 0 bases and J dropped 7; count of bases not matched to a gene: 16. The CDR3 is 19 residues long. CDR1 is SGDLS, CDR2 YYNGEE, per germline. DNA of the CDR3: TGTGCCAGCAGCGTAGGGTGGGGAAAAACTAGCGGGGAGCCTAATGAGCAGTTCTTC. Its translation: CASSVGWGKTSGEPNEQFF.

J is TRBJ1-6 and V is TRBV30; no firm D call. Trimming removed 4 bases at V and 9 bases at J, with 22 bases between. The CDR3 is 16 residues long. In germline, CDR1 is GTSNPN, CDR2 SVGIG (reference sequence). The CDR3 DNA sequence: TGTGCCTGGACCCTCGGAGGGCATAATTCGGGTTCACCCCTCCACTTT. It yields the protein CAWTLGGHNSGSPLHF.

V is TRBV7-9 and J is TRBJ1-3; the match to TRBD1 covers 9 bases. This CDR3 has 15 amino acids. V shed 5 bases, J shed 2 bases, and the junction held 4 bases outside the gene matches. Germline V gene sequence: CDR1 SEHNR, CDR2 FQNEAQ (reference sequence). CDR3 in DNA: TGTGCCAGCAGCCCGGACAGGGGAACTGGAAACACCATATATTTT. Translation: CASSPDRGTGNTIYF.

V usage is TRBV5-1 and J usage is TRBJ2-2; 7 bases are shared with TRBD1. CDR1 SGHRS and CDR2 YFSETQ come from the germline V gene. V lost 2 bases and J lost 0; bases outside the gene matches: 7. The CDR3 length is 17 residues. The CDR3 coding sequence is TGCGCCAGCAGCTTCCCCGGGACAGCCACGAACACCGGGGAGCTGTTTTTT. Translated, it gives CASSFPGTATNTGELFF.

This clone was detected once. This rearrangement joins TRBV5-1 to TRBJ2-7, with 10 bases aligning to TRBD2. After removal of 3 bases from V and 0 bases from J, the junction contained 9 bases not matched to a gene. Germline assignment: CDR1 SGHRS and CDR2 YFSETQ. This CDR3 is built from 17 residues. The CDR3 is CASSSGTSVLSSYEQYV. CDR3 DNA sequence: TGCGCCAGCAGCTCTGGGACTAGCGTCCTAAGCTCCTACGAGCAGTACGTC.

In DNA, the CDR3 is TGTGCCAGCAGTTACGGGCGGACAGGCGATACACAGTACGTC. It translates to CASSYGRTGDTQYV. This rearrangement joins TRBV6-6 to TRBJ2-7; TRBD1 matches at 7 bases. After removal of 2 bases from V and 10 bases from J, the junction contained 11 bases not matched to a gene. The CDR3 extends over 14 amino acids. In germline, CDR1 is MNHNY, CDR2 SVGAGI (reference sequence).

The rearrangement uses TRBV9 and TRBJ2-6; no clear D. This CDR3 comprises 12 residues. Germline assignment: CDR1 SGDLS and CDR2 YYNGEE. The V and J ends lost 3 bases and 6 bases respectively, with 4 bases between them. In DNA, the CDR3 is TGTGCCAGCAGCGCCCTGGCCAACGTCCTGACTTTC. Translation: CASSALANVLTF.

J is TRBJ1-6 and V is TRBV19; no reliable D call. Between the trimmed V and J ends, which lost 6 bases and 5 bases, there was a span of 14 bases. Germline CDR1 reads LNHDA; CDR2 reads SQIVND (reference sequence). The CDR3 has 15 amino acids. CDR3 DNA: TGTGCCAGTAGCCCGGAATCCAGAGATAATTCACCCCTCCACTTT. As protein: CASSPESRDNSPLHF.

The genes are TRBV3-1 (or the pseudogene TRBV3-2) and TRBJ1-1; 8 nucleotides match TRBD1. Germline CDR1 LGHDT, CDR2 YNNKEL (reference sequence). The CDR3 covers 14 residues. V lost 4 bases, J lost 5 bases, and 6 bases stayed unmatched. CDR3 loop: CASSRTGGRTEAFF. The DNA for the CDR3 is TGTGCCAGCAGCCGTACAGGGGGGAGAACTGAAGCTTTCTTT.

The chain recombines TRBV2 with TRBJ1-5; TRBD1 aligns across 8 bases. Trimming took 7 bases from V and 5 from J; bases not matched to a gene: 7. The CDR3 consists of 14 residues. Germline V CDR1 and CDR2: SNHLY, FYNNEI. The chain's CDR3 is CASTSQGGYQPQHF. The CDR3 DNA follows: TGTGCCAGCACCTCACAGGGGGGCTATCAGCCCCAGCATTTT.

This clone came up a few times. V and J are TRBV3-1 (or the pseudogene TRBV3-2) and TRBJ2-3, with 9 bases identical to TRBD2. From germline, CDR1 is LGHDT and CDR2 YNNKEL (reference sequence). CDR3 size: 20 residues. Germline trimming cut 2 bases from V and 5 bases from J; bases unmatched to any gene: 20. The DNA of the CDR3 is TGTGCCAGCAGCCAATATATTGGTAGCGGGGGCCGGGGAAAGAAAGATACGCAGTATTTT. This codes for CASSQYIGSGGRGKKDTQYF.

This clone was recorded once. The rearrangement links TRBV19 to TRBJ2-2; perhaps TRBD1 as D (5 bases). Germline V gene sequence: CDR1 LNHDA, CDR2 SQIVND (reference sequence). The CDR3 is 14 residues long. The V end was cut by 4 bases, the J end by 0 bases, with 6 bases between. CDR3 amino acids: CASSTTANTGELFF. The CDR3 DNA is TGTGCCAGTAGTACGACAGCGAACACCGGGGAGCTGTTTTTT.

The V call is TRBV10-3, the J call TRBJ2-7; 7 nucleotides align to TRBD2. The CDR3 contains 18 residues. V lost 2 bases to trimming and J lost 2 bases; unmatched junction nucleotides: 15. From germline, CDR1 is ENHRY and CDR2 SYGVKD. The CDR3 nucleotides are TGTGCCATCAGTGAGGGGGTGACCGGTAGCGGGTACGCCTACGAGCAGTACGTC. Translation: CAISEGVTGSGYAYEQYV.

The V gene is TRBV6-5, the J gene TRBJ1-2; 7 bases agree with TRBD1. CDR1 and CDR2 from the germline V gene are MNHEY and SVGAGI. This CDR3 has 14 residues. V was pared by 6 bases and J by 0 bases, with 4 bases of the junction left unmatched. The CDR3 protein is CASRIGTANYGYTF. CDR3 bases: TGTGCCAGCAGGATCGGGACAGCTAACTATGGCTACACCTTC.

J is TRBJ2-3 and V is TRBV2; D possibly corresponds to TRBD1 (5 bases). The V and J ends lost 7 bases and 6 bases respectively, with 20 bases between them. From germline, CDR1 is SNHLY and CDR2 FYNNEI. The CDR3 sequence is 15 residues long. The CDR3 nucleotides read TGTGCCAGCACCCGCCAGGGCATAGATCGCGATACGCAGTATTTT. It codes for CASTRQGIDRDTQYF.

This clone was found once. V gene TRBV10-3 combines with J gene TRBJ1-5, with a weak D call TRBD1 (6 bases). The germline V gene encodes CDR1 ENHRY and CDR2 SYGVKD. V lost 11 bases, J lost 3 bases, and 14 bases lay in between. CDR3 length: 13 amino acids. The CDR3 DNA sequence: TGTGCCTCTCACCGGGACAACAATCAGCCCCAGCATTTT. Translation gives CASHRDNNQPQHF.

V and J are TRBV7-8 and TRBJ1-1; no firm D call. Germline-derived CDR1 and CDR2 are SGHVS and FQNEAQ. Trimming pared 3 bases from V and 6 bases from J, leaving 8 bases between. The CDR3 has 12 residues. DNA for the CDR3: TGTGCCAGCAGCTTCCCCTGGGCTGAAGCTTTCTTT. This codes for CASSFPWAEAFF.

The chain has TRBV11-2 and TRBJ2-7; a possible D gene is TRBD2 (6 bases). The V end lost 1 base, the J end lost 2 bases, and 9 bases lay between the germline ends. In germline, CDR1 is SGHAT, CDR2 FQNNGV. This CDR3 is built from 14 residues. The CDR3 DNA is TGTGCCAGCAGCTTAGGCGGCGGGGCCTACGAGCAGTACGTC. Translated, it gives CASSLGGGAYEQYV.